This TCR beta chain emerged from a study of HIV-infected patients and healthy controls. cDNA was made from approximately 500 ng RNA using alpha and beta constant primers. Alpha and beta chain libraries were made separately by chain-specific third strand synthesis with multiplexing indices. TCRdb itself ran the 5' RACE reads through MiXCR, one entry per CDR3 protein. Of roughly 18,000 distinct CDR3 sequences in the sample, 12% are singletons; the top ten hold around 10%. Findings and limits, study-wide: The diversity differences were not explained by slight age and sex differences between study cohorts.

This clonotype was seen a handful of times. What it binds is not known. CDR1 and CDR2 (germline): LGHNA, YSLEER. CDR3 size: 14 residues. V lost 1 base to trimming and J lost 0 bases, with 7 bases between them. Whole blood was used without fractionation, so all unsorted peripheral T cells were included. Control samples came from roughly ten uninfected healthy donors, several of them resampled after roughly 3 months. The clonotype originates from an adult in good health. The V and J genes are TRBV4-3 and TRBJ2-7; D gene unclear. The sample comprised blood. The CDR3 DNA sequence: TGCGCCAGCAGCCAAGTGGTAAACTCCTACGAGCAGTACTTC. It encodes CASSQVVNSYEQYF.